This T cell receptor (beta chain) was profiled in a study of blood T cell repertoires in COVID-19. Overall study: Whether acute or convalescent, the COVID-19 samples came from the United States, Italy and Spain.

Here immunoSEQ multiplex PCR was the method, and the copy in TCRdb shows in-frame clones only, minus some. The data contain 150,000 or so clones, roughly 87% of them singletons. V was clipped by 3 bases and J by 3 bases, with 12 bases between them. CDR1 is MDHEN, CDR2 SYDVKM, per germline. This CDR3 contains 15 residues. The genes are TRBV28 and TRBJ1-5, with D unresolved. Specimen: peripheral blood. This TCR came from a human donor in a cohort sampled during active COVID-19. The CDR3 here is CASSFPGPTNQPQHF. The CDR3 DNA sequence: TGTGCCAGCAGTTTCCCGGGTCCAACCAATCAGCCCCAGCATTTT. Using reference TRBV28 and TRBJ1-5 for the parts outside the CDR3, the full variable domain is DVKVTQSSRYLVKRTGEKVFLECVQDMDHENMFWYRQDPGLGLRLIYFSYDVKMKEKGDIPEGYSVSREKKERFSLILESASTNQTSMYLCASSFPGPTNQPQHFGDGTRLSIL.